The 14 T cell receptor beta chains below were found in one sample sequenced in a study of shared clonotypes between healthy human individuals. The assay was immunoSEQ multiplex PCR, and TCRdb's table has in-frame clones only and misses some. The table shows about 2.4 million clones, with 90% to 95% occurring only once. Sequencing input: naive CD4+ T cells from PBMCs. The sample's subset: CD45RA+ positively selected. The receptor source for this set is a man in his late teens or twenties in good health. Some clones in this sample may be carry-over from other donors' samples.

The chain uses TRBV30 and TRBJ1-3, with D unresolved. The CDR3 is 14 residues long. Trimming took off 8 bases at V and 0 bases at J, with 14 bases between the two ends. CDR1 is GTSNPN, CDR2 SVGIG, per germline (reference sequence). In DNA form, the CDR3 reads TGTGCCCGGCGGGCAGGAGACTCTGGAAACACCATATATTTT. This gives the protein CARRAGDSGNTIYF.

The rearrangement links TRBV7-2 to TRBJ2-5; 11 bases fit TRBD2. Germline values: CDR1 SGHTA, CDR2 FQGNSA. The CDR3 is 16 residues long. V shed 3 bases and J 5 bases; nucleotides not matched to a gene: 8. CDR3 residues: CASSFRTSGSPETQYF. DNA for the CDR3: TGTGCCAGCAGCTTTCGGACTAGCGGGTCGCCCGAGACCCAGTACTTC.

The rearrangement joins TRBV4-1 to TRBJ2-1; D is uncertain. Trimming took off 2 bases at V and 0 bases at J, with 11 bases between the two ends. Germline loops: CDR1 MGHRA, CDR2 YSYEKL. This CDR3 has 16 amino acids. The CDR3 coding sequence is TGCGCCAGCAGCCAAAATCCAGGAAGCTCCTACAATGAGCAGTTCTTC. Protein: CASSQNPGSSYNEQFF.

The chain couples TRBV5-4 to TRBJ2-5; no clear D gene. V gave up 2 bases and J gave up 7 bases, with 12 bases separating them. The length of the CDR3 is 13 residues. CDR1 is SGHNT and CDR2 is YYREEE in the germline V gene (reference sequence). In DNA, the CDR3 is TGTGCCAGCAGCTTTTCCGTGGTGGGGACCCAGTACTTC. Its translation is CASSFSVVGTQYF.

The chain links TRBV18 to TRBJ2-3, with 11 bases that match TRBD2. This CDR3 spans 15 amino acids. With 5 bases clipped from V and 4 bases from J, the junction kept 5 bases outside the gene matches. CDR1 and CDR2 (germline): KGHSH, LQKENI. CDR3 nucleotide sequence: TGTGCCAGCTCATCTGTAGCGGGGGGGGCAGATACGCAGTATTTT. Protein sequence: CASSSVAGGADTQYF.

V usage is TRBV6-6 and J usage is TRBJ1-1, with 7 bases that match TRBD1. The CDR3 consists of 16 residues. Unmatched junction bases numbered 10, after V lost 5 bases and J lost 1 base. Germline-derived CDR1 and CDR2 are MNHNY and SVGAGI (reference sequence). Written as DNA, the CDR3 is TGTGCCAGCAGTGACTTTAGGGGGCCGGGGAACACTGAAGCTTTCTTT. The encoded protein is CASSDFRGPGNTEAFF.

V usage is TRBV6-5 and J usage is TRBJ2-6; D call uncertain. Germline CDR1 and CDR2: MNHEY and SVGAGI. V lost 6 bases and J 0 bases, leaving 9 bases between the germline ends. CDR3 size: 15 residues. The CDR3 reads CASRPSVSGANVLTF. In nucleotides, the CDR3 is TGTGCCAGCAGACCCTCAGTCTCTGGGGCCAACGTCCTGACTTTC.

This sequence joins TRBV28 and TRBJ1-2; TRBD1 agrees at 10 bases. The CDR3 loop spans 14 amino acids. CDR1 MDHEN and CDR2 SYDVKM come from the germline V gene. The ends lost 6 bases at V and 7 bases at J; junction bases unmatched: 8. The CDR3 region has the DNA TGTGCCAGCAGCGTGGGACAGGGGATAGGTGGCTACACCTTC. Translation: CASSVGQGIGGYTF.

The J gene is TRBJ2-2, the V gene TRBV29-1, with 9 bases fitting TRBD2. With V trimmed by 7 bases and J by 2 bases, 8 bases remained unmatched. The CDR3 extends over 15 amino acids. Germline CDR1 reads SQVTM; CDR2 reads ANQGSEA. CDR3 region: CSADTGTSNTGELFF. DNA for the CDR3: TGCAGCGCCGATACCGGGACTAGCAACACCGGGGAGCTGTTTTTT.

A word on this clone: This specimen includes other DNA sequences encoding the same CDR3. The chain carries TRBV7-2 and TRBJ2-7; 7 bases map to TRBD1. V shed 5 bases, J shed 2 bases, and the junction held 6 bases outside the gene matches. The CDR3 runs to 14 residues. Germline lookup yields CDR1 SGHTA and CDR2 FQGNSA. For the CDR3, the DNA is TGTGCCAGCAGCCCAGGACAGGTCGCCTACGAGCAGTACTTC. The encoded protein is CASSPGQVAYEQYF.

The chain joins TRBV27 to TRBJ2-4; D not resolved. The CDR3 sequence is 15 residues long. Trimming pared 2 bases from V and 7 bases from J, leaving 15 bases between. Germline CDR1 and CDR2: MNHEY and SMNVEV (reference sequence). In DNA form, the CDR3 reads TGTGCCAGCAGTTTAAGGCCGGGTGTGATTAACATTCAGTACTTC. Its translation is CASSLRPGVINIQYF.

The chain joins TRBV18 to TRBJ2-5; 11 nucleotides align to TRBD1. V was pared by 2 bases and J by 1 base, with 3 bases of the junction left unmatched. The germline gives CDR1 KGHSH, CDR2 LQKENI. The CDR3 sequence is 16 residues long. CDR3 sequence reads: CASSPRGQGGQETQYF. The DNA of the CDR3 is TGTGCCAGCTCACCAAGGGGACAGGGGGGCCAAGAGACCCAGTACTTC.

This clone showed up just once. The rearrangement uses TRBV4-1 and TRBJ1-2; 7 positions agree with TRBD1. J gave up 5 bases and V 2 bases, and 8 bases lay outside the gene matches. From germline, CDR1 is MGHRA and CDR2 YSYEKL. CDR3 size: 15 residues. As DNA, the CDR3 is TGCGCCAGCAGCCAAATCGGGACAGCCCCGTATGGCTACACCTTC. This codes for CASSQIGTAPYGYTF.

V is TRBV4-3 and J is TRBJ1-2; TRBD1 agrees at 9 bases. The junction had 8 bases not matched to a gene; V was cut back by 0 bases and J by 0 bases. The CDR3 contains 18 residues. The germline V gene encodes CDR1 LGHNA and CDR2 YSLEER. The CDR3 loop reads CASSQDRDRALSNYGYTF. The CDR3, as DNA: TGCGCCAGCAGCCAAGATAGGGACAGGGCCCTGTCTAACTATGGCTACACCTTC.